These T cell receptor beta chains were read from a single sample in a study of T cells in Graves' hyperthyroidism and ophthalmopathy. TCRdb ran MiXCR on the multiplex PCR reads and lists one entry per CDR3 protein. The table lists 350,000 or so distinct CDR3 sequences, roughly 18% of them singletons. The specimen sequenced was blood. All receptors derive from a woman aged 40 to 50 with Graves' ophthalmopathy. Both conserved end residues are part of each CDR3. The D gene is left open where the match is weak. Some rows mark clone size as missing; the rest say once, few, many or name a class of expanded clone.

size,length,D,J,V,CDR3,DNA
many,12,.,TRBJ2-7,TRBV2,CASSEATRRTDF,TGTGCCAGCAGTGAAGCCACAAGACGGACAGACTTC
many,15,TRBD1,TRBJ1-1,TRBV14,CASTSQGAKNTEAFF,TGTGCCAGCACATCCCAGGGGGCGAAGAACACTGAAGCTTTCTTT
many,15,.,TRBJ1-1,TRBV20-1,CSARTSAGLITEAFF,TGCAGTGCTAGAACGTCGGCAGGATTGATCACTGAAGCTTTCTTT
many,13,.,TRBJ1-1,TRBV6-1,CASIPTAGTEAFF,TGTGCCAGCATCCCAACGGCGGGCACTGAAGCTTTCTTT
many,13,.,TRBJ1-5,TRBV28,CASRLGGNQPQHF,TGTGCCAGCAGACTCGGAGGCAATCAGCCCCAGCATTTT
many,16,TRBD2,TRBJ2-7,TRBV12-3/TRBV12-4,CASSLGWTSGSYEQYF,TGTGCCAGCAGTTTAGGCTGGACTAGCGGGAGCTACGAGCAGTACTTC
.,12,.,TRBJ2-5,TRBV7-8,CASTVYQETQYF,TGTGCCAGCACCGTGTACCAAGAGACCCAGTACTTC
many,15,.,TRBJ2-7,TRBV28,CASSFPTDRQAEQYF,TGTGCCAGCAGTTTCCCCACAGACAGGCAGGCCGAGCAGTACTTC
.,15,.,TRBJ1-2,TRBV15,CATSRDLGGAGGYTF,TGTGCCACCAGCAGAGATCTCGGGGGCGCTGGGGGCTACACCTTC
few,14,TRBD2,TRBJ2-5,TRBV6-1,CASRGAGDTETQYF,TGTGCCAGCAGGGGAGCGGGAGACACAGAGACCCAGTACTTC
many,13,.,TRBJ1-2,TRBV7-2,CASSLVLKVGYTF,TGTGCCAGCAGCTTAGTTTTAAAAGTAGGCTACACCTTC
many,16,.,TRBJ2-7,TRBV5-1,CASSLGSSGSSYEQYF,TGCGCCAGCAGCTTGGGAAGTTCAGGCAGTTCCTACGAGCAGTACTTC
many,14,.,TRBJ2-5,TRBV7-2,CASSFRVFIETQYF,TGTGCCAGCAGCTTCAGGGTATTTATAGAGACCCAGTACTTC
many,16,TRBD2,TRBJ2-3,TRBV7-2,CASSFVSGWSTDTQYF,TGTGCCAGCAGCTTCGTTAGCGGGTGGAGCACAGATACGCAGTATTTT